Listed here is a single T cell receptor beta chain. Its matching antigen is unknown. Germline V gene sequence: CDR1 GTSNPN, CDR2 SVGIG (reference sequence). V shed 8 bases, J shed 0 bases, and the junction held 5 bases outside the gene matches. CDR3 length: 13 amino acids. Repertoires were generated with immunoSEQ multiplex PCR, while TCRdb's copy carries only in-frame clones and drops some. The sample has about 77,000 clones, 88% seen once. The sample originates from a study of T cells in localized non-small cell lung cancer. Notes on the study in general: Compared with tumor, uninvolved adjacent lung displayed greater T cell clonality, ranking highest overall. A raised T cell density in blood coincided with lengthier overall survival. The study detected a median around 50 of the top 100 tumor clones in adjacent lung.

This sequence was found in a woman aged 40-69 years with stage I squamous cell lung carcinoma. The sample was peripheral blood, taken before any cancer treatment. The chain is built from TRBV30 and TRBJ2-7; 9 bases agree with TRBD2. In nucleotides, the CDR3 is TGTGCCGGGAATAGCGGGGGCTCCTACGAGCAGTACTTC. Translation: CAGNSGGSYEQYF.